This passage covers 27 T cell receptor beta chains from one sample sequenced in a study of metastatic and nonmetastatic thyroid tumors. Patients were all untreated before their thyroid surgery. TCRdb reassembled clones from the PCR reads with MiXCR. There are tens of thousands of clones in the sample; around a quarter occur only once, and around 5.5% lies in the top ten. The sequencing sample was made of blood. Receptor source: a female donor with papillary thyroid cancer or a benign thyroid nodule (not recorded which). Some clones in this sample may be carry-over from other donors' samples.

This clone was detected many times. This chain links TRBV6-1 with TRBJ2-2; D possibly corresponds to TRBD1 (6 bases). This CDR3 has 14 amino acids. Germline assignment: CDR1 MNHNS and CDR2 SASEGT. V lost 5 bases to trimming and J lost 7 bases, with 14 bases between them. The CDR3 region has the DNA TGTGCCAGCAGTCTGAGGGGGTCCCACGGGGAGCTGTTTTTT. Translating gives CASSLRGSHGELFF.

This clone has ten or more counts. The V gene is TRBV5-8, the J gene TRBJ2-7; no definite D call. V was pared by 0 bases and J by 3 bases, with 10 bases between. The CDR3 sequence is 14 residues long. Germline assignment: CDR1 SGHTS and CDR2 YDEGEE. Here the CDR3 DNA reads TGTGCCAGCAGCTTGGACATACTGAGCTACGAGCAGTACGTC. Protein sequence: CASSLDILSYEQYV.

V gene TRBV11-2 combines with J gene TRBJ2-7; D perhaps matches TRBD2 (6 bases). The germline V and J ends were trimmed by 5 bases and 3 bases, with 20 bases remaining between them. CDR3 size: 16 residues. CDR1 SGHAT and CDR2 FQNNGV come from the germline V gene. As DNA, the CDR3 is TGTGCCAGCAGCCCCAGAGCTAGCGTGATGCTCTACGAGCAGTACGTC. Translated: CASSPRASVMLYEQYV.

V gene TRBV19 combines with J gene TRBJ2-4, with D hard to call. The CDR3 has 13 amino acids. Germline CDR1 reads LNHDA; CDR2 reads SQIVND (reference sequence). V was cut by 0 bases and J by 4 bases, with 4 bases left in between. CDR3 loop: CASSIDLKNIQYF. CDR3 DNA: TGTGCCAGTAGTATAGACCTAAAAAACATTCAGTACTTC. Full variable domain (missing parts from reference TRBV19 and TRBJ2-4): DGGITQSPKYLFRKEGQNVTLSCEQNLNHDAMYWYRQDPGQGLRLIYYSQIVNDFQKGDIAEGYSVSREKKESFPLTVTSAQKNPTAFYLCASSIDLKNIQYFGAGTRLSVL.

The chain carries TRBV12-3 or TRBV12-4 and TRBJ1-4, with no clear D. This CDR3 has 14 residues. Trimming pared 0 bases from V and 5 bases from J, leaving 7 bases between. The CDR3 nucleotides are TGTGCCAGCAGTTTAGCACAGATAAATGAAAAACTGTTTTTT. Translated, it gives CASSLAQINEKLFF.

This clone has ten or more counts. The chain recombines TRBV5-5 with TRBJ1-4, with TRBD1 matching 8 bases. V shed 3 bases, J shed 6 bases, and the junction held 4 bases outside the gene matches. The CDR3 runs 14 residues. Germline lookup yields CDR1 SGHKS and CDR2 YYEKEE (reference sequence). The CDR3 loop reads CASSSQGGYEKLFF. In nucleotides, the CDR3 is TGTGCCAGCAGCTCACAGGGGGGCTATGAAAAACTGTTTTTT.

This chain uses TRBV19 with TRBJ1-3; D not certain. The germline CDR1 and CDR2 sequences are LNHDA and SQIVND (reference sequence). V lost 5 bases and J lost 0, with 8 bases in between. This CDR3 is 14 amino acids long. The CDR3 region is CASSLRNSGNTIYF. CDR3 DNA sequence: TGTGCCAGTAGTTTACGGAACTCTGGAAACACCATATATTTT.

The V and J genes are TRBV20-1 and TRBJ2-1; 7 positions match TRBD1. The V segment lost 1 base and the J segment 15 bases; nucleotides outside the gene matches: 6. The CDR3 is made up of 11 amino acids. The germline V gene has CDR1 DFQATT and CDR2 SNEGSKA (reference sequence). The CDR3 DNA reads as TGCAGTGCTAGAGGTGGGGACAGTAGGTTCTTC. Its protein is CSARGGDSRFF.

The table lists this clone with a few counts. An end of the junction differs from the germline gene, which may be a read error. CDR3 sequence: CASSPLSGLGNEQFF. CDR3 nucleotides: TGCGCCAGCAGCCCTCTATCGGGACTAGGCAATGAGCAGTTCTTC. The chain carries TRBV6-9 and TRBJ2-1, with 8 bases that match TRBD2. Germline assignment: CDR1 MNHGY and CDR2 SVAAGI. CDR3 length equals 15 residues.

This clone was seen ten or more times. Compared with germline, one end of the junction differs, possibly owing to a read error. The chain links TRBV29-1 to TRBJ1-2; D is undetermined. Per germline, CDR1 SQVTM and CDR2 ANQGSEA. CDR3 length equals 8 residues. The CDR3 spells CSVGDGYF. Written as DNA, the CDR3 is TGCAGCGTGGGAGACGGTTACTTC.

There are many counts of this clone. The V call is TRBV28, the J call TRBJ1-4; 12 nucleotides line up with TRBD1. Germline CDR1 MDHEN, CDR2 SYDVKM. V lost 6 bases and J lost 10; bases outside the gene matches: 9. The CDR3 runs to 15 residues. The CDR3 reads CASRPGQGAGGKLFF. CDR3 DNA sequence: TGTGCCAGCAGACCGGGACAGGGGGCCGGGGGAAAACTGTTTTTT.

This clone was seen just once. The rearrangement joins TRBV7-3 to TRBJ2-3; TRBD1 matches at 9 bases. Per germline, CDR1 SGHTA and CDR2 FQGTGA. V dropped 5 bases and J dropped 6; count of bases not matched to a gene: 6. The CDR3 has 14 residues. CDR3 residues: CASSEGQGGDTQYF. The CDR3 DNA is TGTGCCAGCAGCGAGGGACAGGGAGGGGATACGCAGTATTTT.

This CDR3 is CASSGRTTVNEAFF. The CDR3 nucleotides are TGTGCCAGCAGCGGTAGGACGACAGTAAATGAAGCTTTCTTT. The chain combines TRBV7-9 with TRBJ1-1; D is perhaps TRBD1 (5 bases). Germline V CDR1 and CDR2: SEHNR, FQNEAQ (reference sequence). The CDR3 contains 14 residues. V lost 5 bases to trimming and J lost 7 bases, with 17 bases between them. Variable domain in full (rest from reference TRBV7-9 and TRBJ1-1): DTGVSQNPRHKITKRGQNVTFRCDPISEHNRLYWYRQTLGQGPEFLTYFQNEAQLEKSRLLSDRFSAERPKGSFSTLEIQRTEQGDSAMYLCASSGRTTVNEAFFGQGTRLTVV.

The chain is built from TRBV12-3 or TRBV12-4 and TRBJ2-1; 7 bases align to TRBD2. Trimming removed 3 bases from V and 10 bases from J; junction bases left unmatched: 6. CDR3 size: 13 residues. The CDR3 sequence: CASSFSAGVEQFF. CDR3 coding DNA: TGTGCCAGCAGTTTCTCGGCGGGGGTGGAGCAGTTCTTC.

V gene TRBV20-1 combines with J gene TRBJ1-6; no clear D gene. The V end lost 2 bases, the J end lost 7 bases, and 9 bases lay between the germline ends. This CDR3 is 13 amino acids long. Germline V CDR1 and CDR2: DFQATT, SNEGSKA (reference sequence). The CDR3 DNA reads TGCAGTGCTAGACCTCACCCCAATTCACCCCTCCACTTT. Residues: CSARPHPNSPLHF.

This clone was counted a few times. The chain uses TRBV27 and TRBJ1-2, with D tentatively TRBD1 (5 bases). Germline CDR1 MNHEY, CDR2 SMNVEV (reference sequence). Trimming removed 8 bases from V and 2 bases from J, with 12 bases in between. The CDR3 loop spans 13 amino acids. The CDR3 bases are TGTGCCAGCCGGGACCCAGGAAACTATGGCTACACCTTC. Translation: CASRDPGNYGYTF.

On this clone: This CDR3 is also generated by other DNA sequences in the sample. This chain links TRBV20-1 with TRBJ2-7; TRBD2 might be the D (6 bases). This CDR3 is built from 15 residues. From germline, CDR1 is DFQATT and CDR2 SNEGSKA (reference sequence). The chain's CDR3 is CSLAPPGLSSYEQYF. CDR3 in DNA: TGCAGCCTTGCTCCTCCGGGACTGTCCTCCTACGAGCAGTACTTC.

This chain connects TRBV18 to TRBJ1-4; 12 bases map to TRBD1. The CDR3 contains 17 residues. Germline CDR1 and CDR2: KGHSH and LQKENI. The junction had 9 bases not matched to a gene; V was cut back by 3 bases and J by 7 bases. In DNA form, the CDR3 reads TGTGCCAGCTCACCGGGGACAGGGGGCGCCGGGGGTGAAAAACTGTTTTTT. The encoded protein is CASSPGTGGAGGEKLFF.

This clone rates as medium-sized. This rearrangement joins TRBV20-1 to TRBJ2-7; 7 nucleotides match TRBD1. The CDR3 runs 12 residues. V gave up 6 bases and J gave up 7 bases; unmatched junction bases: 9. CDR1 is DFQATT, CDR2 SNEGSKA, per germline (reference sequence). The CDR3 bases are TGCAGTGCGCGGCCTGACAGGGATGAGCAGTACTTC. Protein product: CSARPDRDEQYF.

In this sample, this clone is medium-sized. This rearrangement joins TRBV6-1 to TRBJ2-1; TRBD2 matches 11 bases. The CDR3 is made up of 15 amino acids. Germline-derived CDR1 and CDR2 are MNHNS and SASEGT. With V trimmed by 7 bases and J by 3 bases, 5 bases remained unmatched. In DNA form, the CDR3 reads TGTGCCAGCAATCTAGCGGGAGGTCACTACAATGAGCAGTTCTTC. Its protein is CASNLAGGHYNEQFF.

CDR3 sequence reads: CATSRDGLAEAFF. The CDR3 coding sequence is TGTGCCACCAGCAGAGATGGTTTGGCTGAAGCTTTCTTT. This chain links TRBV15 with TRBJ1-1; no clear D. The CDR3 totals 13 residues. CDR1 LNHNV and CDR2 YYDKDF come from the germline V gene (reference sequence). V lost 0 bases, J lost 6 bases, and 8 bases lay in between.

This clone was observed at least ten times. A much more abundant neighbour one base away suggests this may be a read error. This chain links TRBV29-1 with TRBJ1-1; unclear D gene. Trimming cost V 6 bases and J 2 bases, with 10 bases left between them. Germline V CDR1 and CDR2: SQVTM, ANQGSEA. The CDR3 runs 12 residues. CDR3 amino acids: CSVWCSNTEAFF. Here the CDR3 DNA reads TGCAGCGTGTGGTGCTCCAACACTGAAGCTTTCTTT.

V gene TRBV20-1 combines with J gene TRBJ2-1; 12 bases line up with TRBD2. Germline V gene sequence: CDR1 DFQATT, CDR2 SNEGSKA (reference sequence). The CDR3 spans 17 residues. The V gene end was trimmed by 0 bases and the J gene end by 6 bases; junction bases not matched to a gene: 9. The CDR3 DNA follows: TGCAGTGCTAGAGATGTATCTAGCGGGAGGGCCGGCAATGAGCAGTTCTTC. Protein sequence: CSARDVSSGRAGNEQFF.

This clone came up a few times. This sequence may be a read error, since a much larger clone differs from it by one base. The V gene is TRBV15, the J gene TRBJ1-3, with D possibly TRBD1 on 5 matching bases. The CDR3 is 13 amino acids. CDR1 is LNHNV and CDR2 is YYDKDF in the germline V gene (reference sequence). In DNA form, the CDR3 reads TGTGTCACCAGGGCTGGGGCTGGAAACACCATATATTTT. Translation: CVTRAGAGNTIYF.

The sample holds many counts of this clone. The chain links TRBV28 to TRBJ1-4; a weak D match, TRBD1 (5 bases). This CDR3 has 14 residues. The germline gives CDR1 MDHEN, CDR2 SYDVKM. The V and J ends lost 5 bases and 10 bases respectively, with 17 bases between them. CDR3 sequence: CASSGDLHEGKLFF. The CDR3 DNA is TGTGCCAGCAGTGGGGACCTACATGAGGGAAAACTGTTTTTT.

V gene TRBV20-1 combines with J gene TRBJ1-1, with 8 positions matching TRBD1. This CDR3 spans 13 amino acids. Trimming cost V 5 bases and J 6 bases; bases outside gene matches: 8. CDR1 DFQATT and CDR2 SNEGSKA come from the germline V gene (reference sequence). The CDR3 coding sequence is TGCAGTGCTTGGACAGGGTTATCTCCTGAAGCTTTCTTT. Protein: CSAWTGLSPEAFF.

This chain joins TRBV30 and TRBJ1-1; D gene uncertain. CDR3 size: 13 residues. Germline V gene sequence: CDR1 GTSNPN, CDR2 SVGIG (reference sequence). V lost 3 bases to trimming and J lost 1 base, with 9 bases between them. CDR3 region: CAWRGSRNTEAFF. The CDR3 DNA follows: TGTGCCTGGAGGGGAAGTAGGAACACTGAAGCTTTCTTT.